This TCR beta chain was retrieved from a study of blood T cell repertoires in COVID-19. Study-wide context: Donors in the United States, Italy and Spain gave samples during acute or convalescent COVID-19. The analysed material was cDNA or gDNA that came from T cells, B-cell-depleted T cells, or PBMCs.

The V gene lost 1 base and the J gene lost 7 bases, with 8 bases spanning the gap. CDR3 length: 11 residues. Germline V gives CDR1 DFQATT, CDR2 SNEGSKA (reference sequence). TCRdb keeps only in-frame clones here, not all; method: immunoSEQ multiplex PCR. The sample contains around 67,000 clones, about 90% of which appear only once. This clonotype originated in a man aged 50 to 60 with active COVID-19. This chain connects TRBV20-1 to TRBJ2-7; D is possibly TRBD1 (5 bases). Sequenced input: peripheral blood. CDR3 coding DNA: TGCAGTGCTAGAGGACCAGGGGAGCAGTACTTC. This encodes CSARGPGEQYF.